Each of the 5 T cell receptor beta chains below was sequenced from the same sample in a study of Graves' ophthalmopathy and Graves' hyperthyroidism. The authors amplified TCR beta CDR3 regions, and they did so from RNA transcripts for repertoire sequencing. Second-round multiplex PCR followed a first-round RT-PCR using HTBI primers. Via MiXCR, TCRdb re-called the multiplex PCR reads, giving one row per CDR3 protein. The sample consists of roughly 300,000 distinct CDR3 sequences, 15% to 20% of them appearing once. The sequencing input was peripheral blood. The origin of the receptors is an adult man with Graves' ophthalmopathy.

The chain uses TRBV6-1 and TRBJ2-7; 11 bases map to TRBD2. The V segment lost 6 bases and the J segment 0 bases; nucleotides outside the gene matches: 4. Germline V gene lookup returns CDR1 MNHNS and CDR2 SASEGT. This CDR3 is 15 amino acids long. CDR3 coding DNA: TGTGCCAGCAGAATAACTAGCGGGAGCTCCTACGAGCAGTACTTC. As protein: CASRITSGSSYEQYF.

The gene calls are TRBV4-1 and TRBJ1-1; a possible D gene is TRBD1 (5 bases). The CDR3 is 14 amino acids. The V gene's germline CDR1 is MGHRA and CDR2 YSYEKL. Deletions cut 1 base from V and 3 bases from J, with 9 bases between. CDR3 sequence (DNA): TGCGCCAGCAGCCAAGGGTGGGGCTACACTGAAGCTTTCTTT. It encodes CASSQGWGYTEAFF.

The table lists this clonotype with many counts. As DNA, the CDR3 is TGTGCCAGCAGTTCCCCGGTACTCCGCTATGGCTACACCTTC. It encodes CASSSPVLRYGYTF. V and J are TRBV2 and TRBJ1-2; no reliable D call. V shed 5 bases and J shed 4 bases, with 14 bases lying between them. The CDR3 has 14 residues. The V gene's germline CDR1 is SNHLY and CDR2 FYNNEI.

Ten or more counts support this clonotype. The chain's CDR3 is CAIGTSGRALYNEQFF. The CDR3 region has the DNA TGTGCCATAGGGACTAGCGGGAGGGCCCTCTACAATGAGCAGTTCTTC. The genes are TRBV6-1 and TRBJ2-1; 16 bases map to TRBD2. Germline-derived CDR1 and CDR2 are MNHNS and SASEGT. V trimming: 10 bases; J trimming: 3 bases; junction bases outside the gene matches: 6. CDR3 length: 16 amino acids.

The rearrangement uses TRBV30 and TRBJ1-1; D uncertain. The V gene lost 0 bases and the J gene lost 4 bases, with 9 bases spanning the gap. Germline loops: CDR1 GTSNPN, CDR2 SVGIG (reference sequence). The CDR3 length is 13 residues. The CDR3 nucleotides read TGTGCCTGGAGTGTAGGCCGCGGCACTGAAGCTTTCTTT. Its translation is CAWSVGRGTEAFF.